A selection of T cell receptor beta chains follows, all from one sample in a study of cytomegalovirus exposure and HLA in healthy donors. The table came from immunoSEQ multiplex PCR; TCRdb's copy has only in-frame clones and leaves some out. Altogether around 130,000 clones are present, around 83% being singletons, with the ten largest covering approximately 0.97%. The specimen sequenced was PBMCs. These receptors were taken from a human donor in good health. Both conserved end residues are part of each CDR3. The D gene is left open where the match is weak. Size values are once, few and many counts, or a class for expanded clones, and some rows have none.

size | J | D | V | DNA | CDR3
NA | TRBJ2-7 | NA | TRBV14 | TGTGCCAGCAGCCAAGGACAATCCTACGAGCAGTACTTC | CASSQGQSYEQYF
NA | TRBJ2-7 | TRBD2 | TRBV13 | TGTGCCAGCAGCTTAAGGCTAGCGGGTTCCTACGAGCAGTACTTC | CASSLRLAGSYEQYF
NA | TRBJ2-1 | NA | TRBV15 | TGTGCCACCAGCAGAGAACTGATCAGGGGCAATGAGCAGTTCTTC | CATSRELIRGNEQFF
NA | TRBJ2-1 | TRBD1 | TRBV5-1 | TGCGCCAGCAGCTTGGTAGGGACAGGGGCCGACAATGAGCAGTTCTTC | CASSLVGTGADNEQFF
NA | TRBJ2-7 | TRBD2 | TRBV5-5 | TGTGCCAGCAGCTGGAGGACTAGCGGGGAGTACGAGCAGTACTTC | CASSWRTSGEYEQYF
NA | TRBJ2-7 | TRBD1 | TRBV6-1 | TGTGCCAGCAGATCAGGGGGGACAGGGCTTTGGGAGCAGTACTTC | CASRSGGTGLWEQYF
NA | TRBJ1-2 | NA | TRBV19 | TGTGCCAGTAGTGAGGTGATAGGTAACTATGGCTACACCTTC | CASSEVIGNYGYTF
few | TRBJ2-5 | NA | TRBV7-9 | TGTGCCACCGACGGAGCGAATTCTCCCCGTCTGTACTTC | CATDGANSPRLYF
NA | TRBJ2-3 | NA | TRBV12-5 | TGTGCTAGTGGTTCCCCAACAGAGGGGGGGACAGATACGCAGTATTTT | CASGSPTEGGTDTQYF
NA | TRBJ1-1 | NA | TRBV11-2 | TGTGCCAGCAGCTTAGCTGCAGTCATGAACACTGAAGCTTTCTTT | CASSLAAVMNTEAFF
NA | TRBJ1-2 | TRBD1 | TRBV11-2 | TGTGCCAGCAGCTCCCTTACAGGGGCGAACTATGGCTACACCTTC | CASSSLTGANYGYTF
NA | TRBJ2-5 | TRBD1 | TRBV5-1 | TGCGCCAGCAGCTTGGGGGGGACAGGGGTCGTGGAGACCCAGTACTTC | CASSLGGTGVVETQYF
once | TRBJ2-5 | TRBD2 | TRBV28 | TGTGCCAGTAATAGCGGGGGGGCTGAAGAGACCCAGTACTTC | CASNSGGAEETQYF
NA | TRBJ2-7 | TRBD1 | TRBV7-7 | TGTGCCAGCAGTTTCGGACAGGGTGATGAGCAGTACTTC | CASSFGQGDEQYF
few | TRBJ1-1 | TRBD1 | TRBV6-5 | TGTGCCAGCAGGGAAACAGGGGACACTGAAGCTTTCTTT | CASRETGDTEAFF
NA | TRBJ1-3 | NA | TRBV6-5 | TGTGCCAGCAGTTTAACAGGGCCTGGAAACACCATATATTTT | CASSLTGPGNTIYF
NA | TRBJ2-7 | TRBD1 | TRBV27 | TGTGCCAGCACCGGGACAGGGTACGAGCAGTACTTC | CASTGTGYEQYF
once | TRBJ2-1 | NA | TRBV12-2 | TGTGAAGGATGGGGAGGTGGGGGGCAGTTCTTC | CEGWGGGGQFF
NA | TRBJ1-1 | NA | TRBV11-2 | TGTGCCAGCAGCCTAACCACATGGTCTAGAGCTTTCTTT | CASSLTTWSRAFF
NA | TRBJ2-5 | TRBD1 | TRBV4-2 | TGTGCCAGCAGCCAAGGGTCGGGACAGGGGAGCCATGAGACCCAGTACTTC | CASSQGSGQGSHETQYF
NA | TRBJ2-7 | TRBD2 | TRBV5-1 | TGCGCCAGCAGCTCGGGGCGGGGGTACGAGCAGTACTTC | CASSSGRGYEQYF
NA | TRBJ2-3 | NA | TRBV10-3 | TGTGCCATCAGTGAGATAGGGGGTTTGGATACGCAGTATTTT | CAISEIGGLDTQYF
few | TRBJ2-1 | TRBD2 | TRBV7-3 | TGTGCCAGCAGCTCGGGACTAGCGATTGGTGAGCAGTTCTTC | CASSSGLAIGEQFF
NA | TRBJ2-3 | NA | TRBV25-1 | TGTGCCAGCACACCCCGGGGGACAGATACGCAGTATTTT | CASTPRGTDTQYF
NA | TRBJ1-6 | NA | TRBV27 | TGTGCCAGCAGCCACAGCTCCGAGAGCTCCTATAATTCACCCCTCCACTTT | CASSHSSESSYNSPLHF
NA | TRBJ1-5 | NA | TRBV12-2 | TGTGCAAGTCGCCCAGGCGGGCAGGGGAATCAGCCCCAGCATTTT | CASRPGGQGNQPQHF
NA | TRBJ2-1 | NA | TRBV19 | TGTGCCAGTAGTATTAGAGGGCAGCAGTTCTTC | CASSIRGQQFF